This T cell receptor beta chain was identified during a study of blood T cell repertoires in COVID-19. Study context: Nucleic acid was either cDNA or gDNA, and it came from T cells, B-cell-depleted T cells, or PBMCs.

CDR3 length: 13 residues. Germline assignment: CDR1 SEHNR and CDR2 FQNEAQ (reference sequence). The V gene lost 5 bases and the J gene lost 6 bases, with 11 bases spanning the gap. Seattle's cohort entered during active infection and was followed longitudinally. Method: immunoSEQ multiplex PCR; TCRdb's copy keeps in-frame clones and lacks some. The data show roughly 120,000 clones, around 90% seen once. The sequence came from a woman aged 60-70 years with COVID-19, enrolled during active disease. The chain links TRBV7-9 to TRBJ1-5; D perhaps matches TRBD1 (6 bases). Sequenced sample: peripheral blood. The CDR3 loop is CASSPDRTQPQHF. CDR3 DNA sequence: TGTGCCAGCAGCCCCGACAGGACTCAGCCCCAGCATTTT.